Listed below are T cell receptor beta chains from one sample, sequenced in a study of shared clonotypes between healthy human individuals. Only in-frame clones appear in the TCRdb table, and some are missing; sequencing was by immunoSEQ multiplex PCR. The table has 400,000 to 600,000 clones, around 96% seen once. The sequenced material came from naive CD4+ T cells sorted from blood. These receptors came from a woman younger than 45 in good health. Both conserved end residues are part of each CDR3. D genes are given only for firm matches. Clone size is not always given. Where it is, it says once, few, many or a class for expanded clones.

TRBJ2-3,-,TRBV28,16,TRBD2,TGTGCCAGCAGTTTATCGGGACTAGCGGGAGCAGATACGCAGTATTTT,CASSLSGLAGADTQYF
TRBJ2-2,-,TRBV28,15,-,TGTGCCAGCAGTCCGGACAGCACGAACACCGGGGAGCTGTTTTTT,CASSPDSTNTGELFF
TRBJ2-7,-,TRBV28,14,-,TGTGCCAGCAGCCTCGCTGAGGTTCACTACGAGCAGTACTTC,CASSLAEVHYEQYF
TRBJ2-7,-,TRBV23-1,11,-,TGCGCCACCAGGGTATACCACGAGCAGTACTTC,CATRVYHEQYF
TRBJ2-2,-,TRBV19,14,-,TGTGCCAGTAGAGCGGGTGCGAGCACCGGGGAGCTGTTTTTT,CASRAGASTGELFF
TRBJ2-7,-,TRBV6-1,13,-,TGTGCCAGCAGTGCTCGCGGAGCCTACGAGCAGTACTTC,CASSARGAYEQYF
TRBJ2-7,-,TRBV5-1,12,-,TGCGCCAGCAGCTTCGGTCTTCGCGAGCAGTACTTC,CASSFGLREQYF
TRBJ2-7,once,TRBV7-9,13,-,TGTGCCAGCAGCTTCAGGACCACCTACGAGCAGTACTTC,CASSFRTTYEQYF
TRBJ2-1,-,TRBV29-1,12,TRBD2,TGCAGCGGGGAAGCGGGAGCGATTGAGCAGTTCTTC,CSGEAGAIEQFF
TRBJ1-2,-,TRBV10-3,15,TRBD1,TGTGCCATCAGTGGGACAGGAAGACCTAACTATGGCTACACCTTC,CAISGTGRPNYGYTF
TRBJ1-1,-,TRBV6-5,12,TRBD1,TGTGCCAGCAGTTACGGGACAGGTGGTGCTTTCTTT,CASSYGTGGAFF
TRBJ2-2,-,TRBV7-3,17,-,TGTGCCAGCAGCTTAACGGGAACAGGGCTCGGAGGCGGGGAGCTGTTTTTT,CASSLTGTGLGGGELFF
TRBJ2-1,-,TRBV5-1,16,TRBD2,TGCGCCAGCAGGCCTACCGGACTAGCGGGTAATAATGAGCAGTTCTTC,CASRPTGLAGNNEQFF
TRBJ2-7,-,TRBV6-1,15,-,TGTGCCAGCAGTCCGAGACCACTTAGCGCCTACGAGCAGTACTTC,CASSPRPLSAYEQYF
TRBJ2-2,-,TRBV4-1,16,TRBD1,TGCGCCAGCAGCCCCCGGACAGGGCAGAACACCGGGGAGCTGTTTTTT,CASSPRTGQNTGELFF
TRBJ2-7,-,TRBV28,13,-,TGTGCCAGCAGTTCCCCCGGACCCTACGAGCAGTACTTC,CASSSPGPYEQYF
TRBJ1-5,few,TRBV27,14,-,TGTGCCAGCAGTTTCACCCGGGAGAATCAGCCCCAGCATTTT,CASSFTRENQPQHF
TRBJ2-7,-,TRBV4-2,16,TRBD2,TGTGCCAGCAGCCCTGGACTAGCGCTTAGCTCCTACGAGCAGTACTTC,CASSPGLALSSYEQYF
TRBJ2-3,-,TRBV28,15,TRBD1,TGTGCCAGCAGTCACGCAACAGGGGTGCAAGATACGCAGTATTTT,CASSHATGVQDTQYF
TRBJ1-2,-,TRBV5-1,14,TRBD1,TGCGCCAGCAGCTTGGGAGGACAGGGGAATGGCTACACCTTC,CASSLGGQGNGYTF
TRBJ2-1,-,TRBV4-1,14,TRBD1,TGCGCCAGCAGCCGGACGACAGGGTACAATGAGCAGTTCTTC,CASSRTTGYNEQFF
TRBJ2-1,-,TRBV28,15,-,TGTGCCAGCAGTAACACTAGGATAAGGTACAATGAGCAGTTCTTC,CASSNTRIRYNEQFF
TRBJ2-7,-,TRBV11-2,15,-,TGTGCCAGCAGCTTAGATCGCGGCAGGGCCTACGAGCAGTACTTC,CASSLDRGRAYEQYF
TRBJ2-7,-,TRBV19,17,TRBD1,TGTGCCAGTAGTATAGCCGCCGGGACAGGGATCCTATACGAGCAGTACTTC,CASSIAAGTGILYEQYF
TRBJ2-3,-,TRBV28,14,-,TGTGCCAGCATTGGGAGCGGCCCCACAGATACGCAGTATTTT,CASIGSGPTDTQYF
TRBJ2-7,-,TRBV4-1,15,-,TGCGCCAGCAGCCGACCGGGGAGCGAAGACTACGAGCAGTACTTC,CASSRPGSEDYEQYF
TRBJ2-7,-,TRBV2,15,TRBD1,TGTGCCAGCAGTGAGATCAGGGGGCTTCGGTACGAGCAGTACTTC,CASSEIRGLRYEQYF
TRBJ2-7,-,TRBV7-2,12,TRBD1,TGTGCCAGCAGCTTAGGGGTCACTAGGGGGCACTTC,CASSLGVTRGHF
TRBJ1-2,-,TRBV5-4,15,TRBD1,TGTGCCAGCAGCTTGGTGAGGGGGCTGAACTATGGCTACACCTTC,CASSLVRGLNYGYTF
TRBJ2-1,-,TRBV15,12,-,TGTGCCACCAGCCATACATCGGGTGAGCAGTTCTTC,CATSHTSGEQFF
TRBJ2-4,-,TRBV5-1,16,-,TGCGCCAGCAGCCCGGGCCCAGGGGAAGCCAAAAACATTCAGTACTTC,CASSPGPGEAKNIQYF
TRBJ1-4,-,TRBV27,15,-,TGTGCCAGCAGTTTCAATTCCGGGATCAATGAAAAACTGTTTTTT,CASSFNSGINEKLFF
TRBJ1-5,-,TRBV6-4,13,-,TGTGCCAGCAGTGTTTCAGGGGATCAGCCCCAGCATTTT,CASSVSGDQPQHF
TRBJ1-5,-,TRBV27,17,-,TGTGCCAGCAGTTGGGGGTCCGATTATTATAGCAATCAGCCCCAGCATTTT,CASSWGSDYYSNQPQHF
TRBJ1-2,-,TRBV20-1,9,-,TGCAGTGCTAGATCTGGCTACACCTTC,CSARSGYTF
TRBJ2-1,-,TRBV6-6,16,TRBD2,TGTGCCAGCAGTTCGGGTGTAGCGGGAATCTACAATGAGCAGTTCTTC,CASSSGVAGIYNEQFF
TRBJ1-2,-,TRBV28,15,TRBD1,TGTGCCAGCAGTCGGGGCCGGAACAGGGGATTTGGCTACACCTTC,CASSRGRNRGFGYTF
TRBJ1-1,-,TRBV19,13,-,TGTGCCAGTAGTATTGGTCAGAACACTGAAGCTTTCTTT,CASSIGQNTEAFF
TRBJ1-4,-,TRBV18,14,-,TGTGCCAGCTCACCAGGGGCAACTAATGAAAAACTGTTTTTT,CASSPGATNEKLFF
TRBJ1-5,once,TRBV5-8,11,-,TGTGCCAGCAGCTTGGTCCAGCCCCAGCATTTT,CASSLVQPQHF
TRBJ2-7,-,TRBV28,11,-,TGTGCCAGCTTGGGGGGGCTCGAGCAGTACTTC,CASLGGLEQYF
TRBJ2-1,-,TRBV11-2,12,TRBD1,TGTGCCAGCAGCCCCAATAGGGACAGGGAGTTCTTC,CASSPNRDREFF
TRBJ1-5,-,TRBV5-8,14,-,TGTGCCAGCAGCTTGGCCGGCGGGGGTCAGCCCCAGCATTTT,CASSLAGGGQPQHF
TRBJ2-7,-,TRBV5-6,15,-,TGTGCCAGCAGCTTGTTCGGTCCGTCGGGTTACGAGCAGTACTTC,CASSLFGPSGYEQYF
TRBJ1-1,-,TRBV2,13,-,TGTGCCAGCAGTCGGTACAGGGACACTGAAGCTTTCTTT,CASSRYRDTEAFF
TRBJ2-7,-,TRBV7-7,13,-,TGTGCCAGCAGCTTAGGGGACGGACGCGAGCAGTACTTC,CASSLGDGREQYF
TRBJ1-2,-,TRBV7-8,15,TRBD1,TGTGCCAGCAGCCAACAGGGGGCCCTTACCTATGGCTACACCTTC,CASSQQGALTYGYTF
TRBJ1-2,-,TRBV2,15,-,TGTGCCAGCACTCCGGGGGGACGAGCTAACTATGGCTACACCTTC,CASTPGGRANYGYTF
TRBJ1-1,-,TRBV10-3,13,-,TGTGCCATCAGTGAAGGAGGGAACACTGAAGCTTTCTTT,CAISEGGNTEAFF
TRBJ2-7,-,TRBV2,16,TRBD2,TGTGCCAGCAGTGATGGACTAGCGGGAGGTCGGTACGAGCAGTACTTC,CASSDGLAGGRYEQYF
TRBJ2-7,-,TRBV11-2,16,TRBD2,TGTGCCAGCAGCCGTACTAGCGGGGGGACCTCCTACGAGCAGTACTTC,CASSRTSGGTSYEQYF
TRBJ2-7,-,TRBV6-5,16,TRBD2,TGTGCCAGCAGTTCGAAGCGGGACCACTATTCCTACGAGCAGTACTTC,CASSSKRDHYSYEQYF
TRBJ1-5,-,TRBV6-5,14,-,TGTGCCACCCGTGGGAGTTATAGCAATCAGCCCCAGCATTTT,CATRGSYSNQPQHF